These 15 T cell receptor beta chains came from one sample sequenced in a study of beta chain features in type 1 diabetes. The study's findings and limits: Moderate but significant shortening of TCRB CDR3s was recorded in all four CD4+ subsets from Type 1 diabetes patients.

The entirety of the isolated RNA underwent reverse transcription, so expressed TCRB transcripts were sequenced. Only in-frame clones appear in the TCRdb table, and some are missing; sequencing was by immunoSEQ multiplex PCR. The sample has under 250,000 clones, about 14% seen once. No antigen is known for these receptors. The sample taken for sequencing was naive CD4+ T cells from blood. These receptors were obtained from a man aged 30-40 years with type 1 diabetes.

J is TRBJ2-7 and V is TRBV28; D unresolved. Germline CDR1 MDHEN, CDR2 SYDVKM. The CDR3 spans 12 residues. The germline V and J ends were trimmed by 1 base and 5 bases, with 6 bases remaining between them. The CDR3 DNA reads as TGTGCCAGCAGTTTATCCCCGGACGAGCAGTACTTC. This codes for CASSLSPDEQYF.

The chain has TRBV10-3 and TRBJ2-5; 8 nucleotides agree with TRBD1. Per the germline V gene, CDR1 is ENHRY and CDR2 is SYGVKD. The length of the CDR3 is 14 residues. The trim removed 7 bases at V and 5 bases at J, leaving 9 bases unmatched. CDR3 bases: TGTGCCATCACCTCGGACAGGGAAGGGGAGACCCAGTACTTC. Protein product: CAITSDREGETQYF.

This clone was seen a few times. The V gene is TRBV4-2, the J gene TRBJ1-3; D is ambiguous. The V and J ends lost 2 bases and 1 base respectively, with 12 bases between them. The CDR3 is made up of 16 amino acids. Germline CDR1 LGHNA, CDR2 YNFKEQ. CDR3 loop: CASSQLTGRSGNTIYF. The CDR3 DNA sequence: TGTGCCAGCAGCCAACTAACGGGGAGATCTGGAAACACCATATATTTT.

This clone was detected only a few times. V gene TRBV7-9 combines with J gene TRBJ1-1, with D unclear. The CDR3 has 13 residues. The germline V gene encodes CDR1 SEHNR and CDR2 FQNEAQ (reference sequence). The ends were cut back, 6 bases at V and 4 bases at J, with 12 bases in the middle. Written as DNA, the CDR3 is TGTGCCAGCAGTTTACGGGTGGGCACTGAAGCTTTCTTT. This gives the protein CASSLRVGTEAFF.

V and J are TRBV6-5 and TRBJ2-3; D is unclear. There are 16 residues in the CDR3. The V end was cut by 2 bases, the J end by 4 bases, with 16 bases between. Germline assignment: CDR1 MNHEY and CDR2 SVGAGI. The CDR3 nucleotides are TGTGCCAGCAGTTACGATGCGGCAACGGCGGCAGATACGCAGTATTTT. Protein: CASSYDAATAADTQYF.

In this sample, this clone turned up a few times. The rearrangement uses TRBV6-5 and TRBJ2-1; unclear D gene. Germline CDR1 MNHEY, CDR2 SVGAGI. V lost 7 bases, J lost 9 bases, and 10 bases lay in between. The CDR3 has 11 amino acids. The CDR3 DNA is TGTGCCAGCATCGGCGGAACTGAGCAGTTCTTC. Its translation: CASIGGTEQFF.

DNA of the CDR3: TGTGCCAGCAGCTCCCGGACAACCACCGGGGAGCTGTTTTTT. This gives the protein CASSSRTTTGELFF. The rearrangement uses TRBV5-4 and TRBJ2-2, with D perhaps matching TRBD1 (5 bases). Germline V lookup: CDR1 SGHNT, CDR2 YYREEE (reference sequence). Trimming took 3 bases from V and 4 from J, leaving 10 bases between them. The CDR3 consists of 14 residues.

V and J are TRBV4-1 and TRBJ1-1; TRBD1 might be the D (6 bases). CDR3 size: 15 residues. Germline loops: CDR1 MGHRA, CDR2 YSYEKL. The ends were cut back, 3 bases at V and 2 bases at J, with 13 bases in the middle. The CDR3 DNA reads as TGCGCCAGCAGCCAGCCCCGAGGGGGAAACACTGAAGCTTTCTTT. Protein sequence: CASSQPRGGNTEAFF.

Only a few counts were recorded for this clone. The chain couples TRBV30 to TRBJ1-2, with D possibly matching TRBD1 (6 bases). This CDR3 is 13 amino acids long. The germline V and J ends were trimmed by 5 bases and 5 bases, with 15 bases remaining between them. The V gene's germline CDR1 is GTSNPN and CDR2 SVGIG (reference sequence). The CDR3 sequence: CAWLNGTRYGYTF. The CDR3 DNA reads as TGTGCCTGGTTGAATGGGACACGATATGGCTACACCTTC.

V is TRBV11-2 and J is TRBJ2-1; TRBD2 matches 8 bases. The CDR3 runs to 14 residues. Per germline, CDR1 SGHAT and CDR2 FQNNGV. Trimming took 8 bases from V and 6 from J; bases not matched to a gene: 9. The CDR3 bases are TGTGCCAGCCAACAGCGGGGGCTGGTCAATGAGCAGTTCTTC. Encoded protein: CASQQRGLVNEQFF.

J is TRBJ1-1 and V is TRBV19; no reliable D call. The germline V gene encodes CDR1 LNHDA and CDR2 SQIVND (reference sequence). The V and J ends lost 3 bases and 3 bases respectively, with 14 bases between them. This CDR3 comprises 15 residues. CDR3 residues: CASSIVYKSDTEAFF. CDR3 in DNA: TGTGCCAGTAGTATCGTATATAAATCGGACACTGAAGCTTTCTTT.

The chain is built from TRBV5-1 and TRBJ2-3, with a possible D match to TRBD2 (6 bases). Per the germline V gene, CDR1 is SGHRS and CDR2 is YFSETQ. The CDR3 extends over 15 amino acids. Trimming left V 3 bases short and J 5 bases short, with 16 bases between. CDR3 sequence reads: CASSSPDRAGDTQYF. The CDR3 DNA is TGCGCCAGCAGCTCTCCGGACCGAGCGGGAGATACGCAGTATTTT.

CDR3 sequence (DNA): TGTGCCAGCAGTTATTCGGGACAACGAGAGAATTCACCCCTCCACTTT. It translates to CASSYSGQRENSPLHF. V gene TRBV6-5 combines with J gene TRBJ1-6; TRBD1 might be the D (6 bases). Germline lookup yields CDR1 MNHEY and CDR2 SVGAGI. The CDR3 spans 16 residues. Trimming removed 3 bases at V and 7 bases at J, with 16 bases between.

This clone was observed a few times. The V call is TRBV19, the J call TRBJ2-1; TRBD1 matches 9 bases. Germline lookup yields CDR1 LNHDA and CDR2 SQIVND (reference sequence). The CDR3 has 14 residues. V was pared by 10 bases and J by 12 bases, with 16 bases of the junction left unmatched. The CDR3 reads CATSQPGQGSPQFF. CDR3 nucleotides: TGTGCCACCTCCCAACCGGGACAGGGATCCCCGCAGTTCTTC.

The sample holds a few counts of this clone. This rearrangement joins TRBV5-4 to TRBJ1-2; the D is unclear. Germline loops: CDR1 SGHNT, CDR2 YYREEE (reference sequence). The CDR3 totals 14 residues. V was clipped by 4 bases and J by 5 bases, with 15 bases between them. The CDR3 DNA sequence: TGTGCCAGCAGCCGTAGCGAGGGAGGGTATGGCTACACCTTC. It codes for CASSRSEGGYGYTF.